The present T cell receptor (beta chain) was sequenced within a study of glioma-infiltrating T cells. This clonotype appeared many times. The iRepertoire nested amplicon-rescue multiplex PCR amplified TCR alpha and beta CDR3s from RNA. TCRdb independently ran MiXCR on the multiplex PCR reads; one entry per CDR3 protein. The data hold over 80,000 distinct CDR3 sequences, with roughly 39% observed a single time. Input material: glioma tissue, nonneoplastic brain tissue, or PBMCs (not recorded which). The source of this sequence is a human donor with low-grade glioma or glioblastoma, undergoing nonglioma brain surgery, or in good health (not recorded which).

CDR3 coding DNA: TGTGCCATCACGAGCACAGATACGCAGTATTTT. Protein product: CAITSTDTQYF. The chain carries TRBV10-3 and TRBJ2-3, with D uncertain. The CDR3 has 11 amino acids. The V and J ends lost 7 bases and 0 bases respectively, with 2 bases between them. The germline CDR1 and CDR2 sequences are ENHRY and SYGVKD.